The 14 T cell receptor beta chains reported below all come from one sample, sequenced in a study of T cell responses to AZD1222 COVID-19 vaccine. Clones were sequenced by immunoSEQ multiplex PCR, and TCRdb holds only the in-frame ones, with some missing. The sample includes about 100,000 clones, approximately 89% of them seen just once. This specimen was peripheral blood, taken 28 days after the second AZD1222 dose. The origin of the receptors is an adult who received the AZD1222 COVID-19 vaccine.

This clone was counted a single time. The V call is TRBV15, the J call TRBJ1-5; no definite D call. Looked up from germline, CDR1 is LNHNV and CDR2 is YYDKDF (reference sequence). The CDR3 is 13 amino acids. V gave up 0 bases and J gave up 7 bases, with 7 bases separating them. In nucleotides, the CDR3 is TGTGCCACCAGCAGAGATCGGTTGCAGCCCCAGCATTTT. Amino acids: CATSRDRLQPQHF.

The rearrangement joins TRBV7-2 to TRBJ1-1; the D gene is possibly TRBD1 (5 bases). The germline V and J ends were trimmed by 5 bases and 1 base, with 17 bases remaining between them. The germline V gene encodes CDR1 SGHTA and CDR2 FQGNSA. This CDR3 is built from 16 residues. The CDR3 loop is CASSAPPHGGNTEAFF. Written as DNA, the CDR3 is TGTGCCAGCAGCGCTCCCCCCCATGGGGGGAACACTGAAGCTTTCTTT.

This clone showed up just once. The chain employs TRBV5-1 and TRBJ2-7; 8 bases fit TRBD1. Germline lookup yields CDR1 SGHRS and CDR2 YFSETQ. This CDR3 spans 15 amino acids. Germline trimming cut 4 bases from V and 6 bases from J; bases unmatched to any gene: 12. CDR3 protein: CASSPRGPQDPEQYF. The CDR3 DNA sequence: TGCGCCAGCAGCCCCAGGGGGCCACAAGATCCCGAGCAGTACTTC.

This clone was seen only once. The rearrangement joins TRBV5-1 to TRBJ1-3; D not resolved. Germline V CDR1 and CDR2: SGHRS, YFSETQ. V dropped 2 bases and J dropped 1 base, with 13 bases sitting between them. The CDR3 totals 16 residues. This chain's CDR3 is CASSFFGESSGNTIYF. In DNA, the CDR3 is TGCGCCAGCAGCTTTTTCGGGGAGAGTTCTGGAAACACCATATATTTT.

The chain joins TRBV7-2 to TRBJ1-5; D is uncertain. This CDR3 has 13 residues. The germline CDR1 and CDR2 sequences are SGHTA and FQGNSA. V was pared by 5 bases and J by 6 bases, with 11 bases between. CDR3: CASSPQVTQPQHF. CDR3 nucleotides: TGTGCCAGCAGCCCCCAAGTCACTCAGCCCCAGCATTTT. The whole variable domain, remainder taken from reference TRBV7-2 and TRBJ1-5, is GAGVSQSPSNKVTEKGKDVELRCDPISGHTALYWYRQSLGQGLEFLIYFQGNSAPDKSGLPSDRFSAERTGGSVSTLTIQRTQQEDSAVYLCASSPQVTQPQHFGDGTRLSIL.

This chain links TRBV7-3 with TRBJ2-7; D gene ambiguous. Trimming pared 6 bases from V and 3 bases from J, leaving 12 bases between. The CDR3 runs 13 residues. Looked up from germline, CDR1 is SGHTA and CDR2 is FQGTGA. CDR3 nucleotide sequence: TGTGCCAGCAGTCCAGGCGCAGGCTACGAGCAGTACTTC. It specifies CASSPGAGYEQYF.

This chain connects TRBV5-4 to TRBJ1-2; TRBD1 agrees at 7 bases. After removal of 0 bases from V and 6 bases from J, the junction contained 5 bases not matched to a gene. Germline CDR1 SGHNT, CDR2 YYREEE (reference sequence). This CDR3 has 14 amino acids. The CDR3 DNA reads TGTGCCAGCAGCTTGGCAGGGGGTATCGATGGCTACACCTTC. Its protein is CASSLAGGIDGYTF.

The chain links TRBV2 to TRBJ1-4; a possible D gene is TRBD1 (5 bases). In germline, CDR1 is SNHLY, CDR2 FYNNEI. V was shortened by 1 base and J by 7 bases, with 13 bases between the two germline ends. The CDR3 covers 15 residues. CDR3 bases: TGTGCCAGCAGTGAAGAAAGGGGCTCGGGTGAAAAACTGTTTTTT. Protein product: CASSEERGSGEKLFF.

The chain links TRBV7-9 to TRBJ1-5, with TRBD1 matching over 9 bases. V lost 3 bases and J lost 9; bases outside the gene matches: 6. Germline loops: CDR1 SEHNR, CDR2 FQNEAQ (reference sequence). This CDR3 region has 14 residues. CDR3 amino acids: CASSLGDRGGPQHF. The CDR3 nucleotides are TGTGCCAGCAGCTTGGGCGACAGGGGGGGGCCCCAGCATTTT.

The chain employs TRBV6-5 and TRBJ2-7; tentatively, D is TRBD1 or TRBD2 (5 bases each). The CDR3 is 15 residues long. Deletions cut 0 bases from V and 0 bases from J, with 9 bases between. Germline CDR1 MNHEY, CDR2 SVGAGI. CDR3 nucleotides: TGTGCCAGCAGTTACTCACCCGGGACCTCCTACGAGCAGTACTTC. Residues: CASSYSPGTSYEQYF.

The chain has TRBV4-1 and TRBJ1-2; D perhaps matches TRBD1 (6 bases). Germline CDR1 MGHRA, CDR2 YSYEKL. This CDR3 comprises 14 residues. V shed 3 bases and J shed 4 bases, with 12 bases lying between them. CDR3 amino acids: CASSQDPGVYGYTF. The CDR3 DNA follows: TGCGCCAGCAGCCAGGATCCAGGGGTCTATGGCTACACCTTC.

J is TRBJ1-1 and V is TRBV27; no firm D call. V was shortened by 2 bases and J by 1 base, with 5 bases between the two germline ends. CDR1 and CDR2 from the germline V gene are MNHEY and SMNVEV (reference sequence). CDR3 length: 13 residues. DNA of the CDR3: TGTGCCAGCAGTTTAAGGGAGAACACTGAAGCTTTCTTT. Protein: CASSLRENTEAFF.

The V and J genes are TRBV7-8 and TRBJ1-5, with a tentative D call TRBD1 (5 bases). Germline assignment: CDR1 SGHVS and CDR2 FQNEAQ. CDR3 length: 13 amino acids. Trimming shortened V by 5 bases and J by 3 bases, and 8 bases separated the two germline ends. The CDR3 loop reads CASSGDPNQPQHF. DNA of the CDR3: TGTGCCAGCAGCGGGGACCCCAATCAGCCCCAGCATTTT. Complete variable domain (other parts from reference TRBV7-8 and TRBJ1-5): GAGVSQSPRYKVAKRGQDVALRCDPISGHVSLFWYQQALGQGPEFLTYFQNEAQLDKSGLPSDRFFAERPEGSVSTLKIQRTQQEDSAVYLCASSGDPNQPQHFGDGTRLSIL.

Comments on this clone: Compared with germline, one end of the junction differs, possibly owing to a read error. In DNA, the CDR3 is TGTGCCATAAGTGAAGGACAGGGGACGGAGACCCAGTACTTC. Protein product: CAISEGQGTETQYF. The chain combines TRBV10-3 with TRBJ2-5; 9 nucleotides align to TRBD1. Per the germline V gene, CDR1 is ENHRY and CDR2 is SYGVKD. The CDR3 has 14 residues.